This entry lists 9 T cell receptor beta chains sequenced from one sample in a study of cytomegalovirus exposure and HLA in healthy donors. Primers for the PCR totalled 60 Vbeta and 13 Jbeta. Assay: immunoSEQ multiplex PCR; the TCRdb copy retains only in-frame clones and omits some. The sample holds 150,000 to 250,000 clones; 65% to 90% are singletons and the top ten take about 2.5%. Source material: PBMCs. The receptor source for this set is a woman aged 45-65 years in good health and CMV-seronegative.

The chain has TRBV27 and TRBJ2-7, with 12 bases lining up with TRBD2. This CDR3 is 15 amino acids long. The J segment lost 2 bases and the V segment lost 5 bases, leaving 4 bases of the junction unmatched. The V gene's germline CDR1 is MNHEY and CDR2 SMNVEV (reference sequence). CDR3 nucleotides: TGTGCCAGCAGTCTAGCGGGAGGGGAAGCCTACGAGCAGTACTTC. Protein sequence: CASSLAGGEAYEQYF.

J is TRBJ2-1 and V is TRBV2, with TRBD1 matching 8 bases. The CDR3 loop spans 13 amino acids. Germline V gene sequence: CDR1 SNHLY, CDR2 FYNNEI. The ends lost 8 bases at V and 13 bases at J; junction bases unmatched: 13. The CDR3 DNA sequence: TGTGCCAGCGGGGGGCGGACAGGGACGCCCCAGTTCTTC. Translating it yields CASGGRTGTPQFF.

CDR3 protein: CASSPGESDIQYF. The CDR3 DNA reads as TGCGCCAGCAGCCCGGGGGAATCGGACATTCAGTACTTC. The chain links TRBV5-1 to TRBJ2-4; D is perhaps TRBD2 (6 bases). Germline V lookup: CDR1 SGHRS, CDR2 YFSETQ. Between the trimmed V and J ends, which lost 4 bases and 8 bases, there was a span of 13 bases. CDR3 length equals 13 residues.

The J gene is TRBJ2-3, the V gene TRBV29-1; 10 bases map to TRBD2. Germline CDR1 SQVTM, CDR2 ANQGSEA. The CDR3 has 16 residues. V lost 6 bases and J lost 3; bases outside the gene matches: 12. The CDR3 DNA sequence: TGCAGCGTCCCTGGCGTTAGTAGCGGGAGGACAGATACGCAGTATTTT. Protein: CSVPGVSSGRTDTQYF.

The chain employs TRBV18 and TRBJ2-1; 7 bases match TRBD2. The CDR3 extends over 15 amino acids. CDR1 KGHSH and CDR2 LQKENI come from the germline V gene. V lost 2 bases to trimming and J lost 4 bases; unmatched junction nucleotides: 5. CDR3 region: CASSPGAGPYNEQFF. The CDR3, as DNA: TGTGCCAGCTCACCAGGAGCGGGGCCGTACAATGAGCAGTTCTTC.

The chain couples TRBV6-6 to TRBJ2-1, with 9 bases aligning to TRBD1. The germline V gene encodes CDR1 MNHNY and CDR2 SVGAGI (reference sequence). Trimming took 2 bases from V and 7 from J; bases not matched to a gene: 6. The CDR3 is made up of 15 amino acids. The CDR3 nucleotides read TGTGCCAGCAGTTACAGGGACAGGGATACAAATGAGCAGTTCTTC. Its translation: CASSYRDRDTNEQFF.

This chain joins TRBV10-1 and TRBJ1-2, with 7 nucleotides matching TRBD1. Trimming took 2 bases from V and 4 from J; bases not matched to a gene: 1. The CDR3 consists of 13 residues. The germline CDR1 and CDR2 sequences are WNHNN and SYGVQD (reference sequence). CDR3 in amino acids: CASSEGDSYGYTF. As DNA, the CDR3 is TGCGCCAGCAGTGAGGGGGACAGCTATGGCTACACCTTC.

V is TRBV6-1 and J is TRBJ2-5; the match to TRBD1 covers 9 bases. Germline V CDR1 and CDR2: MNHNS, SASEGT. The V gene end was trimmed by 6 bases and the J gene end by 1 base; junction bases not matched to a gene: 3. The CDR3 is 14 residues long. The CDR3 DNA is TGTGCCAGCAGCCAGGACAGGGGCCAAGAGACCCAGTACTTC. Its protein is CASSQDRGQETQYF.

CDR3 protein: CAWSGQYSYGYTF. Here the CDR3 DNA reads TGTGCCTGGTCGGGACAGTACTCGTATGGCTACACCTTC. The chain carries TRBV30 and TRBJ1-2; 7 bases map to TRBD1. Germline trimming cut 5 bases from V and 5 bases from J; bases unmatched to any gene: 8. CDR1 and CDR2 (germline): GTSNPN, SVGIG (reference sequence). This CDR3 comprises 13 residues.